The T cell receptor beta chain under discussion was sequenced for a study of T cell responses to AZD1222 COVID-19 vaccine. The CDR3 has 12 amino acids. Germline V gene data show CDR1 as SNHLY and CDR2 as FYNNEI. With 11 bases clipped from V and 4 bases from J, the junction kept 4 bases outside the gene matches. As concerns this clone: Its cognate antigen is unknown.

TCRdb keeps only in-frame clones here, not all; method: immunoSEQ multiplex PCR. The sample includes 100,000 or so clones, roughly 89% of them seen just once. Study results and caveats: Females made up more of the donors, who were largely white British, and clonal diversity may have come out too low. The peak T cell response came first, and repertoires were sampled only after it.

This chain connects TRBV2 to TRBJ1-1, with 10 bases fitting TRBD1. The sequence came from an adult in good health. The input for sequencing was peripheral blood, taken on day 0 of AZD1222 vaccination. The CDR3 sequence is CAPRTGGTEAFF. The CDR3 DNA is TGTGCCCCCAGGACAGGGGGCACTGAAGCTTTCTTT.